This T cell receptor beta chain was identified during a study of shared clonotypes between healthy human individuals (dated by TCRdb to the early 2020s). Describing the broader study: A few men and two women, aged 18 to 49 years, made up the cohort. For each donor, three plates each were used for CD4 naive and CD4 memory, two plates were used for CD8 naive, and one plate was used for CD8 memory. Blood TCR repertoires of about five healthy adults were deeply sequenced to estimate repertoire size and the extent of clonotype sharing between individuals. Libraries were prepared and TCR repertoires were sequenced by different laboratories using diverse techniques, in order to increase sequencing depth and limit assay-specific biases. Each donor's leukapheresis produced roughly between about 0.8 and 10 billion PBMCs. Broad study findings and their caveats: Compared with non-shared clonotypes, the clonotypes found in all four sorted-subset donors had higher generation probabilities. Estimated clonotype richness was generally larger for naive than for memory subsets. Approximately 5% of naive CD4, 3% to 4% of naive CD8, roughly 2.4% of memory CD4, and less than 0.45% of memory CD8 clonotypes were shared across a few donors. Rarefaction of sorted-subset datasets indicated incomplete sequencing despite the large sequencing depth. Based on pairwise subsampling, the degree of clonotype sharing among donors was expected to be affected by sequencing depth. The small number of donors limited the genetic and exposure-history diversity represented. Only blood was sampled, and tissue TCR repertoires likely differ from those in blood.

CDR1 SGHTA and CDR2 FQGNSA were looked up in the germline V gene. Including the terminal cysteine and phenylalanine, the CDR3 comprises 15 residues. Just the 45-base CDR3 DNA is kept, in frame starting at base 1. The germline V end is reduced by 7 bases and the J end by 4 bases; junction bases left unmatched: 5. Healthy HIV-negative adults with no recently reported acute infections or vaccinations were included as donors. Every donor was a Caucasian adult living in Nashville, Tennessee, USA. Magnetic negative selection was used to enrich CD4+ T cells, after which naive cells were positively selected on CD45RA and the negative fraction became the memory subset. After blood collection by leukapheresis, PBMCs were isolated using Ficoll-Histopaque density gradient centrifugation and then cryopreserved in the vapor phase of liquid nitrogen. Purity and quantity of every magnetically sorted T cell population were checked by analytical flow cytometry. Genomic DNA was isolated from each sorted fraction and quantified by UV absorbance on a Nanodrop 2000c.

Using the deep immunoSEQ assay, multiplex PCR amplified TCR CDR3 regions from genomic DNA. Genomic DNA extracted from each cell subset was distributed evenly over all wells of several immunoSEQ 96-well plates, and each plate served as one replicate. For sorted subsets, 150 to 250 ng of genomic DNA, equivalent to 25,000 to 35,000 T cell genomes, went into each replicate PCR. Purified libraries were measured with a Qubit 3.0 fluorometer, size-checked on a Bioanalyzer 2100, and measured again with the KAPA Library Quantification kit. Every immunoSEQ 96-well plate was sequenced on a separate single-read 150-cycle Illumina NextSeq 550 flow cell. As for the authors' bioinformatics: Because the immunoSEQ output held only junctional sequences and lacked quality scores, the filtering could not match the filtering applied to full-length reads. To assign V/J genes and CDR3, sequences were annotated against IMGT germline references using PyIR, a Python wrapper for IgBLAST v1.9. Reads were removed for weak V/J assignments (E-value above 1e-6), missing CDR3, stop codons, out-of-frame junctions, or ambiguous translated residues. V3J clonotypes were defined by identical inferred V gene, J gene, and CDR3 amino acid sequence. The percentage overlap between two repertoires was calculated by dividing the number of shared unique clonotypes by the size of the smaller repertoire. Three approaches were used to assess repertoire richness: RTK rarefaction, the Chao1 estimator, and Recon v2.1 estimates of unobserved clonotypes. Generation probabilities were computed with OLGA for all TCRbeta clonotypes obtained by the gDNA method from several donors. What TCRdb holds here is the immuneACCESS table cut down to in-frame rearrangements. Part of the clones is not present; checked against another copy, under half of the missing clones reflect an unresolved V gene, and the others are unexplained. V and J calls and clone size are those listed in that table; D and trimming were worked out from the DNA. The sample table holds about 1 million clones, of which around three quarters were seen once. Of the sample, approximately 0.56% falls within the top ten clones.

As to this clone: This receptor's antigen is unknown. No quality values exist for individual bases; no much larger clone is one base distant.

Source material: memory CD4+ T cells from PBMCs. What the cell subset or site label conveys for this sample: CD45RA-negative fraction. This clonotype was obtained from a man aged 18 to 35 in good health. Some clones in this sample may be carry-over from other donors' samples. Here the chain combines TRBV7-2 and TRBJ2-2, with 11 middle bases fitting TRBD2. The encoded CDR3 is CASTLAGAGTGELFF. The nucleotide sequence is given as TGTGCCAGCACACTAGCGGGAGCGGGCACCGGGGAGCTGTTTTTT.